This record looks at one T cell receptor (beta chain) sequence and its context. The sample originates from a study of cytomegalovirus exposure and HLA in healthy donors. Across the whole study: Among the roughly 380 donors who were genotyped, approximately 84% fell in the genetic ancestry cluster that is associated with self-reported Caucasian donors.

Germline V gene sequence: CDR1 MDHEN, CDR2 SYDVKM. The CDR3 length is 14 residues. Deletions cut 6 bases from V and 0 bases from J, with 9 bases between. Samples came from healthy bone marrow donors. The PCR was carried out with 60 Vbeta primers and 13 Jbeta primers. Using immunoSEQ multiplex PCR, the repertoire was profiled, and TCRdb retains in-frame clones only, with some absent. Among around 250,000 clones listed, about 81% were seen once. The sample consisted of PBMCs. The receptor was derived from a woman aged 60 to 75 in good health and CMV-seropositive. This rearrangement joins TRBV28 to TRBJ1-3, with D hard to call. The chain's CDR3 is CASSSSSSGNTIYF. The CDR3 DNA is TGTGCCAGCAGCTCTAGTAGCTCTGGAAACACCATATATTTT.